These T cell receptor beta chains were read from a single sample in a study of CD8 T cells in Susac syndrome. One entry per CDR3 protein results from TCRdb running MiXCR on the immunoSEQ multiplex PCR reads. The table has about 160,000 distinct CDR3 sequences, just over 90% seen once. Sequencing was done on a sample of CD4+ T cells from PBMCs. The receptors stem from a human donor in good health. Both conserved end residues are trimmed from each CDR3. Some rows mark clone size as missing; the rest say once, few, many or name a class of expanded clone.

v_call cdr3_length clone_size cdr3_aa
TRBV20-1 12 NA SARWTSSGNTIY
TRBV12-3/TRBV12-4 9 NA ASSFDGEQY
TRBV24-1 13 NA ATSDPRGSQETQY
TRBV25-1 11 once ASSNYRTATQY
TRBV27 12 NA ASSSQLHSYEQY
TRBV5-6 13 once ASSSFPGANTEAF
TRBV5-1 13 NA ASSLGGSLADTQY
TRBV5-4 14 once ASSLGGMDSSYEQY
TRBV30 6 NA AWNKAF
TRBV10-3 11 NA AISERDNQPQH
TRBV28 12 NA ASRSSGTSYEQY
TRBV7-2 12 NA ASSLGGLLYEQY
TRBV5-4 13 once ASSTFSGGGETQY
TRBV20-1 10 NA SGRGLGREQF
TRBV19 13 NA ASSSGTGGYNEQF
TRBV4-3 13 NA ASSQDRRRSNEAF
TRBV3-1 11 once ASSQVEYNEQF
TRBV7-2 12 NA ASQATRNQETQY
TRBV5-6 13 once ASSLGGTGTSEQF
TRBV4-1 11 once ASKTSGSDEQY
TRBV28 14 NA ASSPGTPGGNQPQH
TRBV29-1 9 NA SVGGQETQY
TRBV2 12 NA ASGSGRGADTQY
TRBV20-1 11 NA SAMPTGYYGYT
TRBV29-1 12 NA SVERTGGYNEQF
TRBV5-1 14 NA ASSLTGTPAYNEQF
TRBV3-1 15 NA ASSQSRQGGTYNEQF
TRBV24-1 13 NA ATSDRDRDLYGYT
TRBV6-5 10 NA ASSYDRGRQY
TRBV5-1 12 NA ASSFGDPYNEQF
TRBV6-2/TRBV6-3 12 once ASSYGGSPTEAF
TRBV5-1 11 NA ASSLEQTYEQY
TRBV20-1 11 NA SATPGGSYEQY
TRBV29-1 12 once SVARDSGAYEQY
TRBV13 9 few ASSRSYEQY
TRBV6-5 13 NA ASSIQGALYNEQF
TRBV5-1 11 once ASSQTGEETQY
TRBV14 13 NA ASSQYGLSSETQY
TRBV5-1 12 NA ASSEDGLNNEQF
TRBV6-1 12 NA ASSFHYSNQPQH
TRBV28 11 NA VVGGGSGQPQH